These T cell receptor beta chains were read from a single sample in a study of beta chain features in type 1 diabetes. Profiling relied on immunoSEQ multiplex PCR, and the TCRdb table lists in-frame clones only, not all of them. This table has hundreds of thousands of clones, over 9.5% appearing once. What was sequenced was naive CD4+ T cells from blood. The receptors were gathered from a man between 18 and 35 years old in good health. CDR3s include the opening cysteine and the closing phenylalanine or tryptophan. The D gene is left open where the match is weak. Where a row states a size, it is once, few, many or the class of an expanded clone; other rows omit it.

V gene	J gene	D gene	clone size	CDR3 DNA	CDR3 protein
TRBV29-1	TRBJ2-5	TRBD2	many	TGCAGCGTTGTCCTTAGCGGGGCGGGCGAGACCCAGTACTTC	CSVVLSGAGETQYF
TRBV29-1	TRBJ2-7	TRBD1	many	TGCAGCGTTGAGGACAGGGCGAGCTCCTACGAGCAGTACTTC	CSVEDRASSYEQYF
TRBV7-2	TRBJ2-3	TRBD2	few	TGTGCCAGCAGCTTACAAGCGGGGCCCACAGATACGCAGTATTTT	CASSLQAGPTDTQYF
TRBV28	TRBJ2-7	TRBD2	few	TGTGCCAGCAGTCGACTAGCGGGCTACGAGCAGTACTTC	CASSRLAGYEQYF
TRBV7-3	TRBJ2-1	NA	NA	TGTGCCAGCAGCTTAACTCTAGCCGCGGAGCAGTTCTTC	CASSLTLAAEQFF
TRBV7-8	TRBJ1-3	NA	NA	TGTGCCAGCAGCTTACAGGGCGGCTCTGGAAACACCATATATTTT	CASSLQGGSGNTIYF
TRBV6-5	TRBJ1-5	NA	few	TGTGCCAGCAGTTACTCAGAGGGTCAGCCCCAGCATTTT	CASSYSEGQPQHF
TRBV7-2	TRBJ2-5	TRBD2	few	TGTGCCAGCACCGGACTAGCGAGGGAGACCCAGTACTTC	CASTGLARETQYF
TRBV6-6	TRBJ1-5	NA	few	TGTGCCAGCAGTTCCCCAGGCAATCAGCCCCAGCATTTT	CASSSPGNQPQHF
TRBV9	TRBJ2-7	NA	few	TGTGCCAGCAGCGTAGCTCCAGGGAAAACCTACGAGCAGTACTTC	CASSVAPGKTYEQYF
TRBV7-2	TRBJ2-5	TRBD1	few	TGTGCCAGCAGCCTCGGACAGGGGGAGACCCAGTACTTC	CASSLGQGETQYF
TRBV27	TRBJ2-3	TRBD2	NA	TGTGGGACCCATACTAGCGGACACACAGATACGCAGTATTTT	CGTHTSGHTDTQYF
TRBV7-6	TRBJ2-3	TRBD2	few	TGTGCCAGCAGCCGCGGGGGTGATACGCAGTATTTT	CASSRGGDTQYF
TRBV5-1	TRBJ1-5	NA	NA	TGCGCCAGCAGCTTCGGACAGAACAATCAGCCCCAGCATTTT	CASSFGQNNQPQHF
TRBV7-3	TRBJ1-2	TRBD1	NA	TGTGCCAGCAGCCCAGACAGGGGCTATGGCTACACCTTC	CASSPDRGYGYTF
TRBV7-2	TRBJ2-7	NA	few	TGTGCCAGCAGCCTCGATCAACAGGCCTACGAGCAGTACTTC	CASSLDQQAYEQYF
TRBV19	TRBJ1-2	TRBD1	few	TGTGCCAGTAGCCCTGGACAGGATGGCTACACCTTC	CASSPGQDGYTF
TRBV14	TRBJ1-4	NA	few	TGTGCCAGCAGCCACCTTACGGGGGGCGGTGAAAAACTGTTTTTT	CASSHLTGGGEKLFF
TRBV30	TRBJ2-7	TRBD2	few	TGTGCCTGGAGTAAACCCGGGACTAGCGTCTACGAGCAGTACTTC	CAWSKPGTSVYEQYF
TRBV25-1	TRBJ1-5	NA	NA	TGTGCCAGCTCCCTGAGCAATCAGCCCCAGCATTTT	CASSLSNQPQHF
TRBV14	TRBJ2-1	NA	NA	TGTGCCAGCAGCCAAGGCAGTCCACCGAATGAGCAGTTCTTC	CASSQGSPPNEQFF
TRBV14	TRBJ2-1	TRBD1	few	TGTGCCAGCAGCCACGCGGGGACAGGGAATTACAATGAGCAGTTCTTC	CASSHAGTGNYNEQFF
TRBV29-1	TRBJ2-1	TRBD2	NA	TGCAGCACCCGATCTCAGCGGGGGGTCATAACCGACTACAATGAGCAGTTCTTC	CSTRSQRGVITDYNEQFF
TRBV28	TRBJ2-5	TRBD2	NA	TGTGCCACCTCCCGGGGGGGTAAAGAGACCCAGTACTTC	CATSRGGKETQYF
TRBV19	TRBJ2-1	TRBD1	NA	TGTGCCAGCAAAACGACCACTTCAAACAGGGGACCCATCAATGAGCAGTTCTTC	CASKTTTSNRGPINEQFF
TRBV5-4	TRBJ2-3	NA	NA	TGTGCCAGCAGCTTGGGACGGCGGACAGATACGCAGTATTTT	CASSLGRRTDTQYF
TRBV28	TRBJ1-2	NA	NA	TGTGCCAGCAGAACACACGGGGGCTATGGCTACACCTTC	CASRTHGGYGYTF
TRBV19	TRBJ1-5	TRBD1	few	TGTGCCAGTAGACCGACAGGGAGCAATCAGCCCCAGCATTTT	CASRPTGSNQPQHF
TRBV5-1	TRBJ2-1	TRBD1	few	TGCGCCAGCAGCTTGGATCAGGACAGGGGACCGAATGAGCAGTTCTTC	CASSLDQDRGPNEQFF